This TCR beta chain was observed in a study of shared clonotypes between healthy human individuals. Study-level information: CD4 naive cells filled three plates per donor, CD4 memory three, CD8 naive two and CD8 memory one.

The V segment lost 5 bases and the J segment 7 bases; nucleotides outside the gene matches: 6. The CDR3 loop spans 13 amino acids. Germline CDR1 reads SQVTM; CDR2 reads ANQGSEA. Sequencing was performed with immunoSEQ multiplex PCR; in TCRdb, only in-frame clones are kept and a portion is missing. The sample consists of a few million clones, roughly 95% of them appearing once. About this clone: The target antigen is unknown.

Whole-study findings and limits: Clonotype sharing among donors was thought likely to change with sequencing depth.

CD45RO-negative, CCR7-positively selected cells formed the naive CD8 fraction, excluding terminally differentiated effector memory CD45RA+ cells. This clonotype was sampled from a man aged 18 to 30 in good health. Some clones in this sample may be carry-over from other donors' samples. The chain combines TRBV29-1 with TRBJ2-1; TRBD2 matches at 9 bases. Sequences were obtained from naive CD8+ T cells from PBMCs. The CDR3 sequence is CSVIAGVPNEQFF. CDR3 in DNA: TGCAGCGTTATAGCGGGAGTCCCGAATGAGCAGTTCTTC.